This T cell receptor beta chain was sequenced in a study of post-analysis software for immune sequencing data. Notes on the study in general: Samples prepared in the same batch strongly co-clustered by F measure. About 5 TRBV segments (TRBV5-6, TRBV5-1 and TRBV20-1 among them) occurred more frequently in patients than in controls.

Ten or more counts support this clonotype. Its antigen remains unidentified. Prepared TCR beta cDNA libraries contained unique molecular identifiers. TCRdb re-called the PCR reads with MiXCR, one entry per CDR3 protein. This sample has 150,000 to 200,000 distinct CDR3 sequences, with roughly 30% found just once. CDR1 and CDR2 from the germline V gene are SQVTM and ANQGSEA. The CDR3 is 13 residues long. V dropped 6 bases and J dropped 7 bases, with 13 bases sitting between them. Material for sequencing was blood. This chain connects TRBV29-1 to TRBJ1-6; D may be TRBD1 (5 bases). This TCR came from a girl aged 5-17 years with multiple sclerosis. This chain's CDR3 is CSVAGTSNSPLHF. The DNA of the CDR3 is TGCAGCGTGGCCGGGACCTCAAATTCACCCCTCCACTTT.